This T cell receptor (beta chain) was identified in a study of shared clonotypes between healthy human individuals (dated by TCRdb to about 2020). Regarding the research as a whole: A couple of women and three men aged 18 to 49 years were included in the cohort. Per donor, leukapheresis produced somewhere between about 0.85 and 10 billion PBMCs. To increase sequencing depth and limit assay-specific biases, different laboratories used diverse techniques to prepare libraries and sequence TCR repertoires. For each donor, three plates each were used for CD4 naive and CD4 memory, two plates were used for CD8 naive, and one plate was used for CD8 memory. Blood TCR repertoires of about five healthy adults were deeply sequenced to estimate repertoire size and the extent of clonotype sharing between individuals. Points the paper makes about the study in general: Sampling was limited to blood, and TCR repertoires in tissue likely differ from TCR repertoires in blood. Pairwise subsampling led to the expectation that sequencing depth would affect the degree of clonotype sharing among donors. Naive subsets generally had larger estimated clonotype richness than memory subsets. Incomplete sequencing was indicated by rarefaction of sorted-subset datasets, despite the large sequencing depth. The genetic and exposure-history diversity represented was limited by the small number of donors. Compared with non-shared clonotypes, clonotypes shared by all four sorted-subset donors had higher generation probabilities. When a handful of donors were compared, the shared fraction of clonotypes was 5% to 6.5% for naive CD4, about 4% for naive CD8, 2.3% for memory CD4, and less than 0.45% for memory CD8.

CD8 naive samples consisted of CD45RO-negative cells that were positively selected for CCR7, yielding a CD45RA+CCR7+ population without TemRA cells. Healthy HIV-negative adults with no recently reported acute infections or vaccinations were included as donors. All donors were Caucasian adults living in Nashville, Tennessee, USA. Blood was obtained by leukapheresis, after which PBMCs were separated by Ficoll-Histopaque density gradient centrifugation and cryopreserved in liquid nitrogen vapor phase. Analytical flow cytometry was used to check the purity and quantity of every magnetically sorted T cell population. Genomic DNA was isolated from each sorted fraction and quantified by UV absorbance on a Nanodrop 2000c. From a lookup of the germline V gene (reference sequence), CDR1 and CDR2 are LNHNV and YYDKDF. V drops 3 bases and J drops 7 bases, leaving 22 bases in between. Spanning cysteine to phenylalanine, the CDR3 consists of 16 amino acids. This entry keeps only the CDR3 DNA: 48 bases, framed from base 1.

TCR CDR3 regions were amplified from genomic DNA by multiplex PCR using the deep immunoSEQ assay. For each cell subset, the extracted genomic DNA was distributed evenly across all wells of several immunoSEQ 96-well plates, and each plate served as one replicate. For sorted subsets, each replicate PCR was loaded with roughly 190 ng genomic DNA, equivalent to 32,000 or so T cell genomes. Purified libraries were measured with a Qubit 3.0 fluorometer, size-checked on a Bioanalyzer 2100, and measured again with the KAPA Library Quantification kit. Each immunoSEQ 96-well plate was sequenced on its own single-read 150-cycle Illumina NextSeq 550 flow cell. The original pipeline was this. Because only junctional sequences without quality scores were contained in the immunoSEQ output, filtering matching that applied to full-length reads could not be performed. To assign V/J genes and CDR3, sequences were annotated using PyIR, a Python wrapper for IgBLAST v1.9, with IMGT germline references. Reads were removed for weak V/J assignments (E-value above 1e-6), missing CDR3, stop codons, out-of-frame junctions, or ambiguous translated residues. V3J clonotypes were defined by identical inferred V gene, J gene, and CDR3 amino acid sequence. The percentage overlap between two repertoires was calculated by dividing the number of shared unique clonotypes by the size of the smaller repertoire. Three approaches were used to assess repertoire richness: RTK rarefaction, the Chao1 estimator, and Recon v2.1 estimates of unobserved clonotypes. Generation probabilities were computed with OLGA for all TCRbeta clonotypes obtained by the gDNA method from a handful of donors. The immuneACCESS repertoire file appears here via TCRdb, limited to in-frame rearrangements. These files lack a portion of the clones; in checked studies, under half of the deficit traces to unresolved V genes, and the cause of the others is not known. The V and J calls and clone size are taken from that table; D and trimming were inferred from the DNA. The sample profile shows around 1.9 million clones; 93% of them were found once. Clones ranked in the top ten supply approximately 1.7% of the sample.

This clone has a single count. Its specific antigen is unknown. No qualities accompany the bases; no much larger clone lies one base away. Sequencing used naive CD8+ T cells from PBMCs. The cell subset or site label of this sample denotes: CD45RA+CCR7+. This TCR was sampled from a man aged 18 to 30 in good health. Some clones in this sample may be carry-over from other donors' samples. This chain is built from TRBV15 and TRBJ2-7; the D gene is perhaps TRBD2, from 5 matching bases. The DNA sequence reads TGTGCCACCAGCAGGTACCCGGGAACCAACCTCGGGGAGCAGTACTTC. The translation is CATSRYPGTNLGEQYF.